The rows below give T cell receptor beta chains drawn from one sample of a study of shared clonotypes between healthy human individuals. The data were produced by immunoSEQ multiplex PCR, yet TCRdb's version contains in-frame clones alone and is incomplete. The sample records roughly 2,000,000 clones, around 96% being singletons. The sequenced material came from naive CD8+ T cells sorted from blood. The receptors stem from a man younger than 35 in good health. The CDR3 runs from the conserved cysteine through the conserved F or W. The D gene is left open where the match is weak. The size entry is marked missing in some rows and otherwise reads once, few, many or a size class.

DNA | CDR3 | size | V | D | J
TGTGCCTGGGCACGACTAGGGACAGATACGCAGTATTTT | CAWARLGTDTQYF | . | TRBV30 | . | TRBJ2-3
TGTGCCAGTAGTATAGATCTGGAGGCGCGCTACAATGAGCAGTTCTTC | CASSIDLEARYNEQFF | . | TRBV19 | . | TRBJ2-1
TGCGCCAGCAGCTTGGGACGGGGGGACTACGAGCAGTACTTC | CASSLGRGDYEQYF | . | TRBV5-1 | TRBD2 | TRBJ2-7
TGCGCCAGCAGCCAAGATCAAACACTAACTAATGAAAAACTGTTTTTT | CASSQDQTLTNEKLFF | . | TRBV4-1 | . | TRBJ1-4
TGTGCCAGCAGCCCCACAGGGGGCTCTGGAAACACCATATATTTT | CASSPTGGSGNTIYF | . | TRBV9 | TRBD1 | TRBJ1-3
TGTGCCAGCAGCGATATAATGGGGAGCTCCTACGAGCAGTACTTC | CASSDIMGSSYEQYF | . | TRBV7-2 | . | TRBJ2-7
TGTGCCAGCAGCTTAGCGGGAGACAATGAGCAGTTCTTC | CASSLAGDNEQFF | . | TRBV7-2 | . | TRBJ2-1
TGTGCCAGCAGTGAGGGTGCCGCATATGGCTACACCTTC | CASSEGAAYGYTF | . | TRBV2 | . | TRBJ1-2
TGTGCCAGCAGTTTAAGTCCAGTGCGCTATGGCTACACCTTC | CASSLSPVRYGYTF | . | TRBV27 | . | TRBJ1-2
TGCGCCAGCAGCCAAGAGACAGGCCTTGCAACTAATGAAAAACTGTTTTTT | CASSQETGLATNEKLFF | . | TRBV4-3 | . | TRBJ1-4
TGTGCCAGCAGCGGACGGGACACTTACACCGGGGAGCTGTTTTTT | CASSGRDTYTGELFF | . | TRBV2 | . | TRBJ2-2
TGTGCCAGCAGCTTTAGAAGCGCTGAAGCTTTCTTT | CASSFRSAEAFF | once | TRBV5-6 | . | TRBJ1-1
TGTGCCAGCATGGGGACAGGACGACTAAACACTGAAGCTTTCTTT | CASMGTGRLNTEAFF | . | TRBV28 | TRBD1 | TRBJ1-1
TGTGCCAGCATCCCATGGCAGGGAGAGGGCACTGAAGCTTTCTTT | CASIPWQGEGTEAFF | . | TRBV6-1 | . | TRBJ1-1
TGTGCCAGCAGCTACATCCTCGGGGCAGGTGAGCAGTTCTTC | CASSYILGAGEQFF | . | TRBV5-6 | . | TRBJ2-1
TGTGCCAGCAGCGCGACTAGCGCAAGCACAGATACGCAGTATTTT | CASSATSASTDTQYF | . | TRBV11-2 | TRBD2 | TRBJ2-3
TGTGCCAGCAGCTTAGTTCCCAGCGTTGCCGGAAACACCATATATTTT | CASSLVPSVAGNTIYF | . | TRBV7-9 | . | TRBJ1-3
TGTGCCAGCAGCTTTTACTCGAACTACGAGCAGTACTTC | CASSFYSNYEQYF | . | TRBV11-2 | . | TRBJ2-7
TGTGCCAGCAGCTTAGAGTTGAGCGGGAGGGACTACAATGAGCAGTTCTTC | CASSLELSGRDYNEQFF | . | TRBV13 | TRBD2 | TRBJ2-1
TGTGCCAGCAGTACCTTACAGGTTAACACTGAAGCTTTCTTT | CASSTLQVNTEAFF | . | TRBV27 | . | TRBJ1-1
TGTGCCACCTCCCTAGGCAGGGGCTACGAGCAGTACTTC | CATSLGRGYEQYF | . | TRBV28 | . | TRBJ2-7
TGTGCCAGCAGCGTAGTGCTAGCGGGAGGCACAGATACGCAGTATTTT | CASSVVLAGGTDTQYF | . | TRBV9 | TRBD2 | TRBJ2-3
TGTGCCTGGAGTTCCGGGACGGCTAGCAATCAGCCCCAGCATTTT | CAWSSGTASNQPQHF | . | TRBV30 | . | TRBJ1-5
TGCGCCAGCCGAAGGGGGGTGGGAAACATTCAGTACTTC | CASRRGVGNIQYF | once | TRBV10-1 | . | TRBJ2-4
TGTGCCAGTGGACACCCGAACACCGGGGAGCTGTTTTTT | CASGHPNTGELFF | . | TRBV19 | . | TRBJ2-2
TGTGCCAGCACCCCCTCCCCGGGAGACGGGATAGAGACCCAGTACTTC | CASTPSPGDGIETQYF | . | TRBV2 | . | TRBJ2-5
TGTGCCAGCAGTACCACGGGGCTATACAATGAGCAGTTCTTC | CASSTTGLYNEQFF | few | TRBV6-1 | . | TRBJ2-1
TGTGCCAGCAGCCCGCCTGGGGCACGAAACTATGGCTACACCTTC | CASSPPGARNYGYTF | . | TRBV7-9 | . | TRBJ1-2
TGTGCCAGCAGTTTATGGGGGGGACCCGAGAACACCGGGGAGCTGTTTTTT | CASSLWGGPENTGELFF | . | TRBV27 | TRBD2 | TRBJ2-2
TGTGCCAGCAGCTTATCGGGCTACGAGCAGTACTTC | CASSLSGYEQYF | few | TRBV7-9 | . | TRBJ2-7
TGTGCCAGCAGTGAAGGCCCGGGGCCTCTAGGGAACACCATATATTTT | CASSEGPGPLGNTIYF | once | TRBV2 | . | TRBJ1-3
TGTGCCAGCAGTTTAGTCTACCGGGCGACTAATGAAAAACTGTTTTTT | CASSLVYRATNEKLFF | . | TRBV28 | . | TRBJ1-4
TGTGCCAGCAGTTTTACGGGGACAGGGGCCGGGGAGCTGTTTTTT | CASSFTGTGAGELFF | . | TRBV28 | TRBD1 | TRBJ2-2
TGTGCCAGCAGTAGACAGGGGAGCAATCAGCCCCAGCATTTT | CASSRQGSNQPQHF | . | TRBV27 | TRBD1 | TRBJ1-5
TGTGCCAGCAGTACCGACGGGTACGAGCAGTACTTC | CASSTDGYEQYF | . | TRBV6-5 | . | TRBJ2-7
TGTGCCACTTCAGACAGGGCCTATGGCTACACCTTC | CATSDRAYGYTF | . | TRBV19 | TRBD1 | TRBJ1-2
TGTGCCAGCAGCTTGAGCGGAGCGGGAGGGCCCCGGGATACGCAGTATTTT | CASSLSGAGGPRDTQYF | . | TRBV5-6 | TRBD2 | TRBJ2-3
TGTGCCAGCAGTTCCGGGGGTGCCTGGGGCCTCACAGATACGCAGTATTTT | CASSSGGAWGLTDTQYF | . | TRBV25-1 | . | TRBJ2-3
TGTGCCAGCAGCTTAGAGCCTGGGACAGGGTCCGTCGATACGCAGTATTTT | CASSLEPGTGSVDTQYF | . | TRBV11-2 | TRBD1 | TRBJ2-3
TGTGCCAGCAGTTTGACAGAAAGGAACACTGAAGCTTTCTTT | CASSLTERNTEAFF | . | TRBV28 | . | TRBJ1-1
TGTGCCAGCAGCTTAGAGGAGGTTTACGAGCAGTACTTC | CASSLEEVYEQYF | . | TRBV11-2 | . | TRBJ2-7
TGCAGCGTTGAAACCGGACAGATAGGGATAGGGCAGTACTTC | CSVETGQIGIGQYF | . | TRBV29-1 | . | TRBJ2-7